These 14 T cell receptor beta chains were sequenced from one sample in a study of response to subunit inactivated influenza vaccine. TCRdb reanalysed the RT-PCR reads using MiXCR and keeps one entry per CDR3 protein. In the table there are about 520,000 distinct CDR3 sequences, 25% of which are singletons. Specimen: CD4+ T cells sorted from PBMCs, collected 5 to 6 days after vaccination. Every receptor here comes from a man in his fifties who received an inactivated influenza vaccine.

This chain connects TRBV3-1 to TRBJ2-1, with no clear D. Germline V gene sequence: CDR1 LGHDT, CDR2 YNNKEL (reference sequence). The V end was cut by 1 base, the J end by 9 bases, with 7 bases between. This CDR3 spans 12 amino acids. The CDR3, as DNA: TGTGCCAGCAGCCAAGGGGCCGCTGAGCAGTTCTTC. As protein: CASSQGAAEQFF.

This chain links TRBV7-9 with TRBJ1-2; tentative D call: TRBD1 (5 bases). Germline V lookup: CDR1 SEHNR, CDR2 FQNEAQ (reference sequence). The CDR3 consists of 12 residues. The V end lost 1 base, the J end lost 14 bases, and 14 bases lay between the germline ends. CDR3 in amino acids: CASSLGQGARTF. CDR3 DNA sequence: TGTGCCAGCAGCTTAGGCCAGGGTGCGAGGACCTTC. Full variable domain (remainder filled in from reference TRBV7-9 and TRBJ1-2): DTGVSQNPRHKITKRGQNVTFRCDPISEHNRLYWYRQTLGQGPEFLTYFQNEAQLEKSRLLSDRFSAERPKGSFSTLEIQRTEQGDSAMYLCASSLGQGARTFGSGTRLTVV.

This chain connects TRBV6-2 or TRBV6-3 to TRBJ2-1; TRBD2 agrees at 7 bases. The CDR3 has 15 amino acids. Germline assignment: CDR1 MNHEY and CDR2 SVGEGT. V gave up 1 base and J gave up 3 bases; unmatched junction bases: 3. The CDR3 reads CASSYLAGDYNEQFF. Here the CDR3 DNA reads TGTGCCAGCAGTTACTTGGCGGGGGACTACAATGAGCAGTTCTTC.

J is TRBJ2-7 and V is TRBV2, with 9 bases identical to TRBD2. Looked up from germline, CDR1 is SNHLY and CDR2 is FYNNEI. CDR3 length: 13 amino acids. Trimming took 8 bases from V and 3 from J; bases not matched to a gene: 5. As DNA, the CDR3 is TGTGCCAGCGGACGACTAGCGGACTACGAGCAGTACTTC. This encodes CASGRLADYEQYF.

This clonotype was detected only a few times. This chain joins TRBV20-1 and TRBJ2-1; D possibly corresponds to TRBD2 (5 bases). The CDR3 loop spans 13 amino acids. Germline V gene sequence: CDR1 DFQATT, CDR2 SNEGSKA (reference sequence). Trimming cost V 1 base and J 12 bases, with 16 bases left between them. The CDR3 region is CSARGTRAEGQFF. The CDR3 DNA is TGCAGTGCTAGAGGTACCCGGGCAGAGGGGCAGTTCTTC.

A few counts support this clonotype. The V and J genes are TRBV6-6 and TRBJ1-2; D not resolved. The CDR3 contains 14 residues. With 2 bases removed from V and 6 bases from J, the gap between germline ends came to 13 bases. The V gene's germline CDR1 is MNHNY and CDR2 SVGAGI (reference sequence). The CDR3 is CASSYSTDRNGYTF. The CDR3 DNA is TGTGCCAGCAGTTACAGCACAGACCGAAATGGCTACACCTTC.

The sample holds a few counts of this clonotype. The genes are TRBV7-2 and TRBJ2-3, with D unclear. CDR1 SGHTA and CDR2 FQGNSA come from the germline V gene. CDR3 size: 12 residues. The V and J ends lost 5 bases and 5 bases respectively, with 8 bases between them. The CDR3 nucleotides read TGTGCCAGCAGCCAGTTCGAAGATACGCAGTATTTT. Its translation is CASSQFEDTQYF. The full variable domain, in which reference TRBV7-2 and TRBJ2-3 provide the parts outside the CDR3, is GAGVSQSPSNKVTEKGKDVELRCDPISGHTALYWYRQSLGQGLEFLIYFQGNSAPDKSGLPSDRFSAERTGGSVSTLTIQRTQQEDSAVYLCASSQFEDTQYFGPGTRLTVL.

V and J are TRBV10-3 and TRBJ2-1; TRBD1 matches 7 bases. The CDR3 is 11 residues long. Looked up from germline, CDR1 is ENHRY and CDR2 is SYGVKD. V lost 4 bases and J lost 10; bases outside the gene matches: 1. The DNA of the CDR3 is TGTGCCATCAGTGCACAGGGGGAGCAGTTCTTC. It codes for CAISAQGEQFF.

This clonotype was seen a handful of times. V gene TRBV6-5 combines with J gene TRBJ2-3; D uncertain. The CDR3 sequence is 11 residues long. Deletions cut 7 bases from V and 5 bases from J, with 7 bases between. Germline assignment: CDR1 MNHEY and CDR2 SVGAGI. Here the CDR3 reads CASTILDTQYF. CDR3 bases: TGTGCCAGCACCATATTAGATACGCAGTATTTT.

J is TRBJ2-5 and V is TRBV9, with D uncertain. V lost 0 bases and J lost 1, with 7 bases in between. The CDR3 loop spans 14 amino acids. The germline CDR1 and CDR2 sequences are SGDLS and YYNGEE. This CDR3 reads CASSVGEFQETQYF. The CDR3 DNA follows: TGTGCCAGCAGCGTAGGAGAATTCCAAGAGACCCAGTACTTC.

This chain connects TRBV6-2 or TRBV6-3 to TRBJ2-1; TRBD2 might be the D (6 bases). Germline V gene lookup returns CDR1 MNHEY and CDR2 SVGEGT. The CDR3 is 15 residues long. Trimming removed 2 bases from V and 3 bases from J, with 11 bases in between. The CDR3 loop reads CASSYSQDYYNEQFF. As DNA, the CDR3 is TGTGCCAGCAGTTACAGCCAGGACTACTACAATGAGCAGTTCTTC.

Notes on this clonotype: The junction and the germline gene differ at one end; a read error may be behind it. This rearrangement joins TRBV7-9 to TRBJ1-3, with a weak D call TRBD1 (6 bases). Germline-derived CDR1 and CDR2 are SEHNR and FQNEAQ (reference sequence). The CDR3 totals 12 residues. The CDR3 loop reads CASSLDSRDTDF. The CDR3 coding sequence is TGTGCCAGCAGCTTAGACTCCCGGGACACGGATTTT.

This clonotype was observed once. As DNA, the CDR3 is TGTGCCAGCAGCTCCCCCAGGAGCACCGGGGAGCTGTTTTTT. Translating gives CASSSPRSTGELFF. The gene calls are TRBV7-3 and TRBJ2-2; D not certain. V was shortened by 4 bases and J by 4 bases, with 10 bases between the two germline ends. Germline V gene data show CDR1 as SGHTA and CDR2 as FQGTGA. This CDR3 region has 14 residues.

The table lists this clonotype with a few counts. The CDR3 is CASRTSGNLEQYF. In DNA form, the CDR3 reads TGTGCCAGCAGAACTAGCGGAAACCTCGAGCAGTACTTC. The rearrangement joins TRBV12-3 or TRBV12-4 to TRBJ2-7, with 8 positions matching TRBD2. This CDR3 has 13 residues. V lost 6 bases to trimming and J lost 6 bases; unmatched junction nucleotides: 7.